A single sample is the source of the 13 T cell receptor beta chains below, sequenced in a study of blood T cell repertoires in COVID-19. Produced via immunoSEQ multiplex PCR; TCRdb's table is partial and in-frame only. The top ten hold around 3% of the sample, which has tens of thousands of clones, about 85% seen once. The source material was peripheral blood. Every receptor here comes from a woman aged 45 to 65 with active or convalescent COVID-19.

This sequence joins TRBV6-5 and TRBJ2-6; D is undetermined. The CDR3 totals 16 residues. Trimming left V 4 bases short and J 2 bases short, with 12 bases between. Looked up from germline, CDR1 is MNHEY and CDR2 is SVGAGI. CDR3 region: CASSFPYAAGANVLTF. CDR3 DNA sequence: TGTGCCAGCAGTTTTCCTTACGCAGCTGGGGCCAACGTCCTGACTTTC.

The genes are TRBV5-6 and TRBJ2-3; 16 bases are shared with TRBD2. Germline CDR1 and CDR2: SGHDT and YYEEEE. V lost 0 bases and J lost 4; bases outside the gene matches: 5. This CDR3 is built from 18 residues. In nucleotides, the CDR3 is TGTGCCAGCAGCTTGGCCGGGACTAGCGGGGGGGCCGCAGATACGCAGTATTTT. It specifies CASSLAGTSGGAADTQYF.

The chain couples TRBV19 to TRBJ1-2, with D possibly being TRBD1 (6 bases). The CDR3 has 14 amino acids. Trimming shortened V by 6 bases and J by 4 bases, and 15 bases separated the two germline ends. Germline values: CDR1 LNHDA, CDR2 SQIVND (reference sequence). The CDR3 loop is CASSDSGGRYGYTF. CDR3 in DNA: TGTGCCAGTAGCGACTCGGGGGGGCGCTATGGCTACACCTTC. The variable domain in full, with the rest retrieved from reference TRBV19 and TRBJ1-2, is DGGITQSPKYLFRKEGQNVTLSCEQNLNHDAMYWYRQDPGQGLRLIYYSQIVNDFQKGDIAEGYSVSREKKESFPLTVTSAQKNPTAFYLCASSDSGGRYGYTFGSGTRLTVV.

The CDR3 DNA follows: TGTGCCAGCAGAAGAGACAGCAACACTGAAGCTTTCTTT. The encoded protein is CASRRDSNTEAFF. The chain employs TRBV2 and TRBJ1-1, with D possibly matching TRBD1 (5 bases). V gave up 6 bases and J gave up 2 bases, with 10 bases separating them. The CDR3 runs 13 residues. The germline CDR1 and CDR2 sequences are SNHLY and FYNNEI.

This chain uses TRBV5-1 with TRBJ1-6; D is ambiguous. The CDR3 is 15 residues long. Germline V CDR1 and CDR2: SGHRS, YFSETQ. V gave up 0 bases and J gave up 4 bases, with 8 bases separating them. The CDR3 DNA is TGCGCCAGCAGCTTGGACGGAGGGTATAATTCACCCCTCCACTTT. The encoded protein is CASSLDGGYNSPLHF.

This chain connects TRBV2 to TRBJ2-5, with TRBD1 as a possible D gene (5 bases). The V gene's germline CDR1 is SNHLY and CDR2 FYNNEI. The CDR3 totals 13 residues. V gave up 7 bases and J gave up 1 base, with 10 bases separating them. The CDR3 spells CASKRQPQETQYF. The CDR3 DNA sequence: TGTGCCAGCAAAAGACAGCCCCAAGAGACCCAGTACTTC.

The V call is TRBV7-6, the J call TRBJ2-1; 10 bases are shared with TRBD2. The V gene's germline CDR1 is SGHVS and CDR2 FNYEAQ. This CDR3 comprises 18 residues. V lost 0 bases, J lost 0 bases, and 5 bases stayed unmatched. CDR3 DNA: TGTGCCAGCAGCTTAGCTCCTAGCGGGGGTCACTCCTACAATGAGCAGTTCTTC. Translation: CASSLAPSGGHSYNEQFF.

V and J are TRBV7-8 and TRBJ1-2; D call uncertain. V lost 1 base to trimming and J lost 4 bases, with 16 bases between them. This CDR3 has 16 residues. Germline CDR1 is SGHVS and CDR2 is FQNEAQ. The CDR3 region is CASSLGPSTRIYGYTF. The CDR3, as DNA: TGTGCCAGCAGCTTAGGCCCCTCGACACGGATCTATGGCTACACCTTC. Using reference TRBV7-8 and TRBJ1-2 for the parts outside the CDR3, the full variable domain is GAGVSQSPRYKVAKRGQDVALRCDPISGHVSLFWYQQALGQGPEFLTYFQNEAQLDKSGLPSDRFFAERPEGSVSTLKIQRTQQEDSAVYLCASSLGPSTRIYGYTFGSGTRLTVV.

The rearrangement links TRBV19 to TRBJ2-1; D may be TRBD1 (5 bases). V lost 10 bases and J lost 7, with 11 bases in between. The CDR3 length is 11 residues. Germline values: CDR1 LNHDA, CDR2 SQIVND (reference sequence). CDR3 sequence: CATQERNEQFF. The CDR3 DNA reads TGTGCCACACAGGAAAGGAATGAGCAGTTCTTC.

The chain uses TRBV5-4 and TRBJ2-5; 9 bases align to TRBD2. Looked up from germline, CDR1 is SGHNT and CDR2 is YYREEE (reference sequence). CDR3 length equals 17 residues. J gave up 0 bases and V 2 bases, and 8 bases lay outside the gene matches. CDR3 protein: CASSFGAAGGHQETQYF. The CDR3 nucleotides are TGTGCCAGCAGCTTTGGGGCGGCGGGGGGGCACCAAGAGACCCAGTACTTC.

The rearrangement links TRBV4-1 to TRBJ1-3; D may be TRBD1 (5 bases). Trimming took off 3 bases at V and 2 bases at J, with 14 bases between the two ends. The CDR3 contains 16 residues. The V gene's germline CDR1 is MGHRA and CDR2 YSYEKL. The CDR3 DNA is TGCGCCAGCAGCCACCCCCGCGGGGGGGCTGGAAACACCATATATTTT. This translates into CASSHPRGGAGNTIYF.

J is TRBJ1-2 and V is TRBV11-2, with D unclear. CDR3 length: 13 amino acids. Germline loops: CDR1 SGHAT, CDR2 FQNNGV. V dropped 4 bases and J dropped 8 bases, with 14 bases sitting between them. CDR3 region: CASSSSGAVGYTF. Here the CDR3 DNA reads TGTGCCAGCAGCTCGTCGGGTGCGGTCGGCTACACCTTC. Supplemented by reference TRBV11-2 and TRBJ1-2, the full variable domain reads EAGVAQSPRYKIIEKRQSVAFWCNPISGHATLYWYQQILGQGPKLLIQFQNNGVVDDSQLPKDRFSAERLKGVDSTLKIQPAKLEDSAVYLCASSSSGAVGYTFGSGTRLTVV.

This clone was seen just once. J is TRBJ1-1 and V is TRBV10-3; 7 nucleotides agree with TRBD1. Germline CDR1 is ENHRY and CDR2 is SYGVKD. J was trimmed by 5 bases and V by 7 bases; bases with no gene match: 10. The CDR3 is made up of 14 amino acids. In nucleotides, the CDR3 is TGTGCCATCAATGACCAGGGGGAAAGAACTGAAGCTTTCTTT. It yields the protein CAINDQGERTEAFF.